This TCR beta chain was found in a study of blood T cell repertoires in COVID-19. Profiling relied on immunoSEQ multiplex PCR, and the TCRdb table lists in-frame clones only, not all of them. The profile shows 180,000 or so clones, 80% to 90% of them singletons. The V gene lost 8 bases and the J gene lost 7 bases, with 15 bases spanning the gap. Germline lookup yields CDR1 LNHDA and CDR2 SQIVND (reference sequence). This CDR3 is 14 amino acids long. V gene TRBV19 combines with J gene TRBJ1-6; D perhaps matches TRBD1 (6 bases). Source material: peripheral blood. The source is a man in his 60s with acute or convalescent COVID-19. The DNA of the CDR3 is TGTGCCAGTGGGGGGGCAGCAAACAATTCACCCCTCCACTTT. This translates into CASGGAANNSPLHF.